The 21 T cell receptor beta chains below all came from one sample that was sequenced in a study of blood T cells in healthy people across ages (dated by TCRdb to between 2014 and 2017). Library generation was performed with 5' RACE. Data came from an Illumina HiSeq 2500. A second roughly 7 to 12 cycle PCR used a sample-barcoded 5' primer and a J-beta primer mix. TCRdb reworked the public reads: Q25 trimming with fastp, MiXCR clone assembly, productive beta chains retained. All rows with the same CDR3 protein become a single entry with the most common DNA and genes. This sample gives 2 million or so distinct CDR3 sequences in total; around half of them show up just once. Roughly 2% of the sample lies in the top ten. Source material: blood. These receptors all come from a middle-aged woman in good health.

The rearrangement uses TRBV7-9 and TRBJ2-1; 9 bases are a match to TRBD2. The ends lost 6 bases at V and 0 bases at J; junction bases unmatched: 9. The CDR3 spans 17 residues. Germline CDR1 and CDR2: SEHNR and FQNEAQ (reference sequence). The CDR3 coding sequence is TGTGCCAGCAGAAAAAGCGGGGGGCAGAGCTCCTACAATGAGCAGTTCTTC. This sequence encodes CASRKSGGQSSYNEQFF. Drawing the rest from reference TRBV7-9 and TRBJ2-1, the complete variable domain is DTGVSQNPRHKITKRGQNVTFRCDPISEHNRLYWYRQTLGQGPEFLTYFQNEAQLEKSRLLSDRFSAERPKGSFSTLEIQRTEQGDSAMYLCASRKSGGQSSYNEQFFGPGTRLTVL.

The rearrangement uses TRBV28 and TRBJ1-4; D is perhaps TRBD1 (5 bases). V was clipped by 10 bases and J by 8 bases, with 23 bases between them. The germline V gene has CDR1 MDHEN and CDR2 SYDVKM. This CDR3 is built from 15 residues. CDR3 DNA: TGTGCCACCTCCCCGGGGGGGAAGACTTGGGAAAAACTGTTTTTT. It specifies CATSPGGKTWEKLFF.

The chain links TRBV4-3 to TRBJ1-6, with D uncertain. Germline CDR1 LGHNA, CDR2 YSLEER. The CDR3 extends over 13 amino acids. Trimming cost V 0 bases and J 10 bases, with 7 bases left between them. In DNA, the CDR3 is TGCGCCAGCAGCCAAGAAGGCAAATCACCCCTCCACTTT. This sequence encodes CASSQEGKSPLHF.

This clonotype has only a few counts. This rearrangement joins TRBV4-1 to TRBJ2-1; possibly TRBD2 for D (5 bases). Germline V gives CDR1 MGHRA, CDR2 YSYEKL. This CDR3 comprises 16 residues. Trimming took 3 bases from V and 7 from J, leaving 19 bases between them. CDR3 amino acids: CASSHRLDGDFNEQFF. DNA of the CDR3: TGCGCCAGCAGCCATCGGCTCGACGGGGATTTTAATGAGCAGTTCTTC.

The chain uses TRBV4-3 and TRBJ2-1; D possibly matches TRBD1 or TRBD2 (6 bases each). Germline CDR1 LGHNA, CDR2 YSLEER. The V and J ends lost 4 bases and 4 bases respectively, with 26 bases between them. This CDR3 has 19 residues. The CDR3 region is CASSPEVVGGTGGYNEQFF. CDR3 bases: TGCGCCAGCAGCCCCGAGGTAGTAGGGGGGACTGGCGGTTACAATGAGCAGTTCTTC.

The chain joins TRBV28 to TRBJ2-7, with no clear D. V was clipped by 4 bases and J by 2 bases, with 6 bases between them. This CDR3 is 12 amino acids long. Germline lookup yields CDR1 MDHEN and CDR2 SYDVKM. Here the CDR3 reads CASSSMTYEQYF. The CDR3 nucleotides read TGTGCCAGCAGTTCAATGACCTACGAGCAGTACTTC.

This chain uses TRBV27 with TRBJ2-7; the match to TRBD2 covers 12 bases. CDR1 is MNHEY and CDR2 is SMNVEV in the germline V gene (reference sequence). This CDR3 has 15 amino acids. J gave up 3 bases and V 7 bases, and 7 bases lay outside the gene matches. CDR3 sequence: CASTSPSGGVYEQYF. CDR3 nucleotides: TGTGCCAGCACCAGCCCTAGCGGGGGGGTCTACGAGCAGTACTTC.

The chain couples TRBV6-5 to TRBJ2-3; D perhaps matches TRBD2 (5 bases). V was cut by 5 bases and J by 6 bases, with 15 bases left in between. The CDR3 contains 14 residues. Germline V gives CDR1 MNHEY, CDR2 SVGAGI. The CDR3, as DNA: TGTGCCAGCAGTCCCGGACTTGGGATGGATACGCAGTATTTT. It codes for CASSPGLGMDTQYF.

The chain carries TRBV12-3 or TRBV12-4 and TRBJ2-1; TRBD2 might be the D (6 bases). Trimming pared 6 bases from V and 6 bases from J, leaving 12 bases between. This CDR3 is 13 amino acids long. CDR3: CASSIWGVNEQFF. In nucleotides, the CDR3 is TGTGCCAGCAGCATTTGGGGGGTCAATGAGCAGTTCTTC.

This clonotype was seen only a few times. The chain links TRBV28 to TRBJ1-1; D remains unclear. Germline V lookup: CDR1 MDHEN, CDR2 SYDVKM. Trimming shortened V by 3 bases and J by 5 bases, and 7 bases separated the two germline ends. This CDR3 has 12 residues. The CDR3 region has the DNA TGTGCCAGCAGTTTCGGCAGTACTGAAGCTTTCTTT. Its translation: CASSFGSTEAFF.

About this clonotype itself: One base away lies a much larger clone, so this may be a sequencing read error. This sequence joins TRBV9 and TRBJ2-5; the match to TRBD1 covers 7 bases. Germline loops: CDR1 SGDLS, CDR2 YYNGEE. V gave up 3 bases and J gave up 1 base; unmatched junction bases: 3. This CDR3 is built from 14 residues. The CDR3 nucleotides are TGTGCCAGCAGCGGGGGACAGTTCCAAGAGACCCAGTACTTC. As protein: CASSGGQFQETQYF.

The CDR3 region has the DNA TGTGCCAGCAGTGATTCCCATGGACTAGCCGGAGATACGCAGTATTTT. Amino acid sequence: CASSDSHGLAGDTQYF. The chain employs TRBV2 and TRBJ2-3; 8 bases map to TRBD2. Germline CDR1 is SNHLY and CDR2 is FYNNEI. The trim removed 3 bases at V and 5 bases at J, leaving 10 bases unmatched. CDR3 length: 16 residues.

This clonotype was recorded only once. The CDR3 loop is CASSRGLGQGHQPQHF. The CDR3 nucleotides are TGCGCCAGCAGCCGAGGTCTCGGACAGGGCCATCAGCCCCAGCATTTT. This chain joins TRBV4-1 and TRBJ1-5; 8 bases line up with TRBD1. The J segment lost 5 bases and the V segment lost 4 bases, leaving 10 bases of the junction unmatched. The V gene's germline CDR1 is MGHRA and CDR2 YSYEKL. CDR3 size: 16 residues.

This clonotype was detected only a few times. The chain uses TRBV6-5 and TRBJ2-4; D is undetermined. CDR3 length: 16 amino acids. Germline V CDR1 and CDR2: MNHEY, SVGAGI. Trimming left V 6 bases short and J 1 base short, with 16 bases between. The DNA of the CDR3 is TGTGCCAGCAGCCGCCGACCCAGTCAGGCCAAAAACATTCAGTACTTC. Translation: CASSRRPSQAKNIQYF.

The V gene is TRBV7-2, the J gene TRBJ2-7; D tentatively fits TRBD1 or TRBD2 (7 bases each). Trimming took off 5 bases at V and 0 bases at J, with 17 bases between the two ends. The CDR3 consists of 16 residues. The germline V gene has CDR1 SGHTA and CDR2 FQGNSA. As DNA, the CDR3 is TGTGCCAGCAGCCAGGGGGGACTACGAAGCTCCTACGAGCAGTACTTC. It yields the protein CASSQGGLRSSYEQYF.

The gene calls are TRBV5-5 and TRBJ2-1; 9 nucleotides agree with TRBD2. Germline loops: CDR1 SGHKS, CDR2 YYEKEE (reference sequence). V lost 6 bases to trimming and J lost 2 bases; unmatched junction nucleotides: 12. CDR3 length: 17 amino acids. The CDR3 region has the DNA TGTGCCAGCAACCGCTTAAGCCTAGCGGGGCCCTACAATGAGCAGTTCTTC. Translated: CASNRLSLAGPYNEQFF.

The rearrangement uses TRBV12-3 or TRBV12-4 and TRBJ1-2, with D possibly matching TRBD1 (6 bases). The V gene lost 5 bases and the J gene lost 8 bases, with 12 bases spanning the gap. This CDR3 has 12 residues. CDR3: CASSTGLRGYTF. The CDR3 DNA reads TGTGCCAGCAGTACAGGGTTAAGGGGCTACACCTTC.

This chain connects TRBV9 to TRBJ2-5, with TRBD2 identical over 8 bases. J lost 5 bases, V lost 3 bases, and 9 bases had no gene match. CDR3 size: 15 residues. Per germline, CDR1 SGDLS and CDR2 YYNGEE. CDR3 DNA: TGTGCCAGCAGCGAGGCGGGGGGAATGATTGAGACCCAGTACTTC. Amino acid sequence: CASSEAGGMIETQYF.

The chain employs TRBV28 and TRBJ2-3; D is undetermined. The CDR3 totals 14 residues. Germline lookup yields CDR1 MDHEN and CDR2 SYDVKM. Trimming left V 6 bases short and J 1 base short, with 11 bases between. This chain's CDR3 is CASRLATGTDTQYF. The DNA for the CDR3 is TGTGCCAGCAGACTTGCTACAGGCACAGATACGCAGTATTTT.

This clonotype has more than one count but fewer than ten. V gene TRBV29-1 combines with J gene TRBJ2-3; D perhaps matches TRBD2 (6 bases). The CDR3 has 15 residues. Germline V gene data show CDR1 as SQVTM and CDR2 as ANQGSEA. Trimming took off 3 bases at V and 6 bases at J, with 19 bases between the two ends. CDR3 DNA sequence: TGCAGCGTTGACCCCGGGGAGGCCAGCGTTGATACGCAGTATTTT. This encodes CSVDPGEASVDTQYF.

The rearrangement links TRBV9 to TRBJ1-2; the match to TRBD1 covers 7 bases. The CDR3 covers 15 residues. Germline CDR1 SGDLS, CDR2 YYNGEE. The V gene end was trimmed by 3 bases and the J gene end by 2 bases; junction bases not matched to a gene: 7. The CDR3 DNA sequence: TGTGCCAGCAGCGCTTCGGACAGGCCCAACTATGGCTACACCTTC. This codes for CASSASDRPNYGYTF.